The 8 T cell receptor beta chains below all came from one sample that was sequenced in a study of cytomegalovirus exposure and HLA in healthy donors. The PCR used 60 Vbeta and 13 Jbeta primers. Measured with immunoSEQ multiplex PCR; TCRdb has only the in-frame clones, and not every one. Its table lists about 91,000 clones. Sequencing used PBMCs. The origin of the receptors is a woman aged 25 to 39 in good health and CMV-seronegative.

The chain links TRBV9 to TRBJ2-1; D unclear. CDR3 length: 15 amino acids. Trimming took off 2 bases at V and 1 base at J, with 10 bases between the two ends. The germline CDR1 and CDR2 sequences are SGDLS and YYNGEE. CDR3 in DNA: TGTGCCAGCAGCGTTGACTCTCCTTCCTACAATGAGCAGTTCTTC. Residues: CASSVDSPSYNEQFF. Variable domain in full (rest from reference TRBV9 and TRBJ2-1): DSGVTQTPKHLITATGQRVTLRCSPRSGDLSVYWYQQSLDQGLQFLIQYYNGEERAKGNILERFSAQQFPDLHSELNLSSLELGDSALYFCASSVDSPSYNEQFFGPGTRLTVL.

The chain has TRBV19 and TRBJ2-1; no clear D gene. This CDR3 spans 12 amino acids. Trimming took off 5 bases at V and 8 bases at J, with 10 bases between the two ends. Germline CDR1 reads LNHDA; CDR2 reads SQIVND (reference sequence). The CDR3: CASSPGNDEQFF. The CDR3 bases are TGTGCCAGTAGTCCAGGAAACGATGAGCAGTTCTTC.

This chain joins TRBV9 and TRBJ1-3; D gene uncertain. The CDR3 is 15 amino acids. Deletions cut 3 bases from V and 0 bases from J, with 10 bases between. CDR1 is SGDLS, CDR2 YYNGEE, per germline. The CDR3 sequence: CASSAGGISGNTIYF. CDR3 nucleotides: TGTGCCAGCAGCGCTGGCGGGATCTCTGGAAACACCATATATTTT.

The CDR3 is CASSSPPGQGRNEQFF. The CDR3 DNA follows: TGTGCCAGCAGCTCCCCGCCGGGACAGGGGCGAAACGAGCAGTTCTTC. The genes are TRBV11-2 and TRBJ2-1; 10 bases align to TRBD1. The ends lost 4 bases at V and 10 bases at J; junction bases unmatched: 13. CDR1 is SGHAT, CDR2 FQNNGV, per germline. This CDR3 spans 16 amino acids.

The chain combines TRBV5-1 with TRBJ2-7; TRBD1 might be the D (6 bases). CDR3 size: 14 residues. V lost 0 bases, J lost 3 bases, and 10 bases lay in between. The V gene's germline CDR1 is SGHRS and CDR2 YFSETQ. This chain's CDR3 is CASSLARGHYEQYF. CDR3 bases: TGCGCCAGCAGCTTGGCCAGGGGACACTACGAGCAGTACTTC. Full variable domain (outside the CDR3, taken from reference TRBV5-1 and TRBJ2-7): KAGVTQTPRYLIKTRGQQVTLSCSPISGHRSVSWYQQTPGQGLQFLFEYFSETQRNKGNFPGRFSGRQFSNSRSEMNVSTLELGDSALYLCASSLARGHYEQYFGPGTRLTVT.

The chain has TRBV6-1 and TRBJ2-7; D might be TRBD1 (5 bases). CDR1 and CDR2 from the germline V gene are MNHNS and SASEGT. The CDR3 has 14 residues. With 4 bases removed from V and 0 bases from J, the gap between germline ends came to 10 bases. The CDR3 loop reads CASSVDSTSYEQYF. CDR3 DNA sequence: TGTGCCAGCAGTGTTGACAGCACCTCCTACGAGCAGTACTTC.

This sequence joins TRBV7-6 and TRBJ2-1, with 10 bases matching TRBD1. V lost 5 bases and J lost 8; bases outside the gene matches: 12. Per the germline V gene, CDR1 is SGHVS and CDR2 is FNYEAQ. The CDR3 runs to 16 residues. The CDR3 DNA follows: TGTGCCAGCAGCCTAGAAGCGGGACAGGGGAGGCATGAGCAGTTCTTC. Protein sequence: CASSLEAGQGRHEQFF. Drawing the rest from reference TRBV7-6 and TRBJ2-1, the complete variable domain is GAGVSQSPRYKVTKRGQDVALRCDPISGHVSLYWYRQALGQGPEFLTYFNYEAQQDKSGLPNDRFSAERPEGSISTLTIQRTEQRDSAMYRCASSLEAGQGRHEQFFGPGTRLTVL.

The J gene is TRBJ2-1, the V gene TRBV9; weak D call: TRBD1 (6 bases). This CDR3 has 15 amino acids. V lost 4 bases and J lost 4, with 15 bases in between. Per the germline V gene, CDR1 is SGDLS and CDR2 is YYNGEE. The CDR3 nucleotides are TGTGCCAGCAGCCAATACGGGACACTTTACAATGAGCAGTTCTTC. Encoded protein: CASSQYGTLYNEQFF.